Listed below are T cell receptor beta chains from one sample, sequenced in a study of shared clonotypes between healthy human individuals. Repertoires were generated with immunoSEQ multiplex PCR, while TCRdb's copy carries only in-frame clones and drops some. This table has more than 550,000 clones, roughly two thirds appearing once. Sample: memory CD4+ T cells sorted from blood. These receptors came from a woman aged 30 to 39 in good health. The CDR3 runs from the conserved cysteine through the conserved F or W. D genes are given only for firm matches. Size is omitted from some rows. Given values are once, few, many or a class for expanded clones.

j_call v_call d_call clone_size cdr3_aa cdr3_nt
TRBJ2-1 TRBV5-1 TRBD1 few CASSFAPQGNEQFF TGCGCCAGCAGCTTCGCTCCACAGGGGAATGAGCAGTTCTTC
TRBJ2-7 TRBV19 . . CASSIAQGLYEQYF TGTGCCAGTAGTATAGCGCAGGGACTCTACGAGCAGTACTTC
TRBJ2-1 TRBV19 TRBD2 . CASRQIAGNNEQFF TGTGCCAGTAGGCAAATAGCGGGAAACAATGAGCAGTTCTTC
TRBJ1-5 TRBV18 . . CASSAQGINQPQHF TGTGCCAGCTCAGCACAGGGAATCAATCAGCCCCAGCATTTT
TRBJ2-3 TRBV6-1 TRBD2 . CASSVPEFSSGATDTQYF TGTGCCAGCAGTGTTCCCGAATTTTCTAGCGGGGCCACAGATACGCAGTATTTT
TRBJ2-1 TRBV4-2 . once CASSFRGWINEQFF TGTGCCAGCAGCTTCCGGGGCTGGATCAATGAGCAGTTCTTC
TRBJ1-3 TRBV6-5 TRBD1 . CASRRDRTSNTIYF TGTGCCAGCCGCCGGGACAGGACGTCGAACACCATATATTTT
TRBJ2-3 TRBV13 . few CASSRVRTQYF TGTGCCAGCAGCCGGGTACGCACGCAGTATTTT
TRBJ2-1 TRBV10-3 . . CAISESDRGGQFF TGTGCCATCAGTGAGTCAGACCGCGGCGGGCAGTTCTTC
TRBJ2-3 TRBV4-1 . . CASSRRDTDTQYF TGCGCCAGCAGCCGCAGGGACACAGATACGCAGTATTTT
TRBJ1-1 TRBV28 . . CASRSPSWHTEAFF TGTGCCAGCAGATCGCCTTCTTGGCACACTGAAGCTTTCTTT
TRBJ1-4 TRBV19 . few CATRPWGSSEKLFF TGTGCCACCAGGCCTTGGGGGAGTAGCGAAAAACTGTTTTTT
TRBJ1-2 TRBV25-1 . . CASSDRIDVMGYGYTF TGTGCCAGCAGTGATCGAATCGACGTAATGGGCTATGGCTACACCTTC
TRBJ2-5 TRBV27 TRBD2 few CASSPQGLAGGGETQYF TGTGCCAGCAGTCCACAGGGACTAGCGGGAGGGGGGGAGACCCAGTACTTC
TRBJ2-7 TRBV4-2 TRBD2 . CASSQELPSGPYEQYF TGTGCCAGCAGCCAAGAATTGCCTAGCGGGCCCTACGAGCAGTACTTC
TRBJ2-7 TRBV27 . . CASSFRETPYEQYF TGTGCCAGCAGTTTTAGGGAGACCCCCTACGAGCAGTACTTC
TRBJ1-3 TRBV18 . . CASSPRAGNTIYF TGTGCCAGCTCCCCGAGGGCAGGAAACACCATATATTTT
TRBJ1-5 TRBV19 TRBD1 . CASSIQGVVGNQPQHF TGTGCCAGTAGTATACAGGGGGTTGTAGGCAATCAGCCCCAGCATTTT
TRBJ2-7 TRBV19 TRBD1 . CASSTPGQGGSYEQYF TGTGCCAGTAGTACACCGGGACAGGGGGGCAGCTACGAGCAGTACTTC
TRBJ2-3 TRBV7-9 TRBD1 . CASSLTGTEPTDTQYF TGTGCCAGCAGCTTAACCGGGACAGAACCCACAGATACGCAGTATTTT
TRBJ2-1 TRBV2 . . CASSGSAEQFF TGTGCCAGCAGTGGGTCAGCGGAGCAGTTCTTC
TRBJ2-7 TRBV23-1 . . CASSHIGDISYEQYF TGCGCCAGCAGTCATATAGGGGACATCTCCTACGAGCAGTACTTC
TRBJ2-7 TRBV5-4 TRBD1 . CASSLVLGQGAHEQYF TGTGCCAGCAGCTTGGTTTTGGGACAGGGGGCTCACGAGCAGTACTTC
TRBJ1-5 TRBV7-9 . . CASSRDGFNQPQHF TGTGCCAGCAGCCGAGACGGCTTCAATCAGCCCCAGCATTTT